Following are 17 T cell receptor beta chains from one sample sequenced in a study of T cells in Graves' hyperthyroidism and ophthalmopathy. Amplification yielded TCR beta CDR3 regions, with RNA transcripts as the source. HTBI primers drove first-round RT-PCR of the TCR CDR3. TCRdb re-called the multiplex PCR reads with MiXCR, one entry per CDR3 protein. Of under 400,000 distinct CDR3 sequences listed, about 18% are singletons. The sample consisted of blood. The receptors come from a woman aged 50 to 60 with Graves' hyperthyroidism.

The chain couples TRBV19 to TRBJ1-5, with 7 bases aligning to TRBD1. V shed 6 bases and J 4 bases; nucleotides not matched to a gene: 3. The CDR3 contains 13 residues. CDR1 is LNHDA and CDR2 is SQIVND in the germline V gene (reference sequence). This CDR3 reads CASRKQGNQPQHF. DNA of the CDR3: TGTGCCAGTAGAAAACAGGGGAATCAGCCCCAGCATTTT.

The chain recombines TRBV2 with TRBJ1-4; no clear D gene. The CDR3 has 13 amino acids. The germline CDR1 and CDR2 sequences are SNHLY and FYNNEI. The V end was cut by 8 bases, the J end by 10 bases, with 17 bases between. The chain's CDR3 is CASQRERSGKLFF. CDR3 coding DNA: TGTGCCAGCCAACGGGAGAGGAGTGGAAAACTGTTTTTT. Looking up the rest from reference TRBV2 and TRBJ1-4 gives the full variable domain: EPEVTQTPSHQVTQMGQEVILRCVPISNHLYFYWYRQILGQKVEFLVSFYNNEISEKSEIFDDQFSVERPDGSNFTLKIRSTKLEDSAMYFCASQRERSGKLFFGSGTQLSVL.

This chain joins TRBV19 and TRBJ2-5, with 9 bases matching TRBD2. CDR1 is LNHDA, CDR2 SQIVND, per germline (reference sequence). This CDR3 region has 14 residues. V was clipped by 11 bases and J by 3 bases; unmatched bases: 10. The CDR3 coding sequence is TGTGCCGCCGCTAGCGGGACCGCCAAAGAGACCCAGTACTTC. The encoded protein is CAAASGTAKETQYF.

The chain joins TRBV6-2 or TRBV6-3 to TRBJ1-2; no definite D call. The germline V and J ends were trimmed by 0 bases and 6 bases, with 17 bases remaining between them. This CDR3 is built from 16 residues. Germline assignment: CDR1 MNHEY and CDR2 SVGEGT. Here the CDR3 DNA reads TGTGCCAGCAGTTACTCGTCCATGGTAGGGCCGCATGGCTACACCTTC. Protein: CASSYSSMVGPHGYTF.

This clonotype was found many times. V is TRBV5-1 and J is TRBJ2-5; 8 nucleotides line up with TRBD2. J gave up 3 bases and V 2 bases, and 9 bases lay outside the gene matches. This CDR3 is 16 amino acids long. Germline assignment: CDR1 SGHRS and CDR2 YFSETQ. The CDR3 DNA sequence: TGCGCCAGCAGCTTAATACCGGGACTAGGGGAAGAGACCCAGTACTTC. It translates to CASSLIPGLGEETQYF.

There are many counts of this clonotype. The rearrangement joins TRBV2 to TRBJ1-3; D remains unclear. The V and J ends lost 6 bases and 6 bases respectively, with 12 bases between them. This CDR3 spans 13 amino acids. Germline V CDR1 and CDR2: SNHLY, FYNNEI. The CDR3 coding sequence is TGTGCCAGCAGCGTGGAGCGGGAAAACACCATATATTTT. It codes for CASSVERENTIYF. Drawing the rest from reference TRBV2 and TRBJ1-3, the complete variable domain is EPEVTQTPSHQVTQMGQEVILRCVPISNHLYFYWYRQILGQKVEFLVSFYNNEISEKSEIFDDQFSVERPDGSNFTLKIRSTKLEDSAMYFCASSVERENTIYFGEGSWLTVV.

This clonotype came up a few times. The chain joins TRBV6-2 or TRBV6-3 to TRBJ1-2, with D perhaps matching TRBD1 (6 bases). Germline CDR1 is MNHEY and CDR2 is SVGEGT. This CDR3 has 15 amino acids. The V gene lost 5 bases and the J gene lost 4 bases, with 17 bases spanning the gap. The DNA for the CDR3 is TGTGCCAGCAGTCCCCCGGGGGCGCTAATCTATGGCTACACCTTC. Translating gives CASSPPGALIYGYTF.

V and J are TRBV6-1 and TRBJ1-4; D gene ambiguous. This CDR3 comprises 15 residues. CDR1 and CDR2 from the germline V gene are MNHNS and SASEGT. Trimming stripped 5 bases from V and 7 bases from J, with 17 bases between. The CDR3 DNA reads as TGTGCCAGCAGTTATGGGCCGTGGGAGGGTGAAAAACTGTTTTTT. It translates to CASSYGPWEGEKLFF.

The rearrangement joins TRBV4-1 to TRBJ2-7; maybe TRBD1 (6 bases). V was trimmed by 1 base and J by 1 base, leaving 11 bases between them. Germline CDR1 reads MGHRA; CDR2 reads YSYEKL. CDR3 size: 15 residues. The CDR3 nucleotides are TGCGCCAGCAGCCAAGTGGCAGGGGCGTCCTACGAGCAGTACGTC. This translates into CASSQVAGASYEQYV.

This clonotype was counted at least ten times. This chain uses TRBV3-1 with TRBJ2-2; 9 bases agree with TRBD2. This CDR3 spans 15 amino acids. Trimming cost V 4 bases and J 1 base; bases outside gene matches: 1. Germline V CDR1 and CDR2: LGHDT, YNNKEL (reference sequence). DNA of the CDR3: TGTGCCAGCAGCCGGCGGGGGGGGAACACCGGGGAGCTGTTTTTT. Encoded protein: CASSRRGGNTGELFF.

The V call is TRBV4-1, the J call TRBJ2-7; 7 nucleotides line up with TRBD1. Germline V gene data show CDR1 as MGHRA and CDR2 as YSYEKL. CDR3 length equals 14 residues. V trimming: 2 bases; J trimming: 5 bases; junction bases outside the gene matches: 6. The chain's CDR3 is CASSQTIDRDEQYF. DNA of the CDR3: TGCGCCAGCAGCCAAACCATCGACAGGGACGAGCAGTACTTC.

This chain uses TRBV5-4 with TRBJ1-6, with TRBD1 matching over 11 bases. The CDR3 has 17 residues. Germline values: CDR1 SGHNT, CDR2 YYREEE (reference sequence). V was pared by 4 bases and J by 10 bases, with 13 bases of the junction left unmatched. CDR3 protein: CASSAFSGTGGLSPLHF. The DNA for the CDR3 is TGTGCCAGCAGCGCCTTCAGCGGGACAGGGGGGCTCTCACCCCTCCACTTT.

This clonotype was counted a few times. The rearrangement joins TRBV2 to TRBJ2-5; maybe TRBD1 (6 bases). Trimming stripped 1 base from V and 5 bases from J, with 11 bases between. The CDR3 extends over 14 amino acids. The V gene's germline CDR1 is SNHLY and CDR2 FYNNEI. The CDR3 loop reads CASSEGQRGETQYF. The CDR3 DNA reads TGTGCCAGCAGTGAAGGGCAGAGGGGGGAGACCCAGTACTTC.

The chain combines TRBV24-1 with TRBJ2-3, with 12 bases matching TRBD2. With V trimmed by 2 bases and J by 5 bases, 1 base remained unmatched. The CDR3 is 15 residues long. Germline CDR1 is KGHDR and CDR2 is SFDVKD. The CDR3 is CATSDWTSGEDTQYF. As DNA, the CDR3 is TGTGCCACCAGTGATTGGACTAGCGGGGAAGATACGCAGTATTTT.

In its sample, this clonotype was seen a few times. CDR3 in DNA: TGTGCCAGCAGCTTAAATCTGTGGAACTATGGCTACACCTTC. Protein: CASSLNLWNYGYTF. The rearrangement links TRBV11-2 to TRBJ1-2; D unresolved. CDR3 length: 14 amino acids. With 2 bases removed from V and 2 bases from J, the gap between germline ends came to 9 bases. Germline V CDR1 and CDR2: SGHAT, FQNNGV.

The chain uses TRBV18 and TRBJ2-1; 10 bases align to TRBD2. V dropped 2 bases and J dropped 8; count of bases not matched to a gene: 15. The V gene's germline CDR1 is KGHSH and CDR2 LQKENI. The CDR3 is made up of 18 amino acids. CDR3 amino acids: CASSPNSLAGGRGDEQFF. The CDR3 DNA reads TGTGCCAGCTCACCAAACTCTTTAGCGGGAGGACGAGGGGATGAGCAGTTCTTC.

This chain connects TRBV6-2 or TRBV6-3 to TRBJ2-5; maybe TRBD1 (6 bases). V lost 10 bases, J lost 0 bases, and 18 bases lay in between. CDR3 size: 15 residues. Germline loops: CDR1 MNHEY, CDR2 SVGEGT. This CDR3 is CATKTGSRDQETQYF. The CDR3 DNA is TGTGCCACCAAAACAGGGTCAAGGGACCAAGAGACCCAGTACTTC.